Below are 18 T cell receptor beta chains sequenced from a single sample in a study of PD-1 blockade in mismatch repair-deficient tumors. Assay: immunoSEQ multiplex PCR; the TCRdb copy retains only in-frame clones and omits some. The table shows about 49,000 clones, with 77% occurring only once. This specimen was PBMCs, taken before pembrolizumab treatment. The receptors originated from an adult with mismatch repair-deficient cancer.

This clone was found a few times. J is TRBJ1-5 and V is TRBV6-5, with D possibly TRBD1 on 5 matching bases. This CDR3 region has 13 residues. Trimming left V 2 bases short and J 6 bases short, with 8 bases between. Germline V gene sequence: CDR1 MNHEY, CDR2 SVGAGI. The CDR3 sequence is CASSYVGGQPQHF. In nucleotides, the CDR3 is TGTGCCAGCAGTTACGTGGGGGGTCAGCCCCAGCATTTT.

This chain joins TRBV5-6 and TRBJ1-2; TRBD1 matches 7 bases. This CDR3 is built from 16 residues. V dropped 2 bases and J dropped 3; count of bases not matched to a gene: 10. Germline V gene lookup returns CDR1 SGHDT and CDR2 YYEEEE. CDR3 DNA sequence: TGTGCCAGCAGCTTACAGGGGAAAGGGGGCTACTATGGCTACACCTTC. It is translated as CASSLQGKGGYYGYTF.

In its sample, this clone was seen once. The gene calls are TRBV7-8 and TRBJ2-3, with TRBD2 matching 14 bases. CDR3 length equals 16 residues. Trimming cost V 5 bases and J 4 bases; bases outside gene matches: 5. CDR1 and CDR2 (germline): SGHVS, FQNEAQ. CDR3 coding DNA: TGTGCCAGCAGCCAAAGACTAGCGGGAGGGCCAGATACGCAGTATTTT. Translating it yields CASSQRLAGGPDTQYF. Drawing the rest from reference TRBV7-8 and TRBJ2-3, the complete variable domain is GAGVSQSPRYKVAKRGQDVALRCDPISGHVSLFWYQQALGQGPEFLTYFQNEAQLDKSGLPSDRFFAERPEGSVSTLKIQRTQQEDSAVYLCASSQRLAGGPDTQYFGPGTRLTVL.

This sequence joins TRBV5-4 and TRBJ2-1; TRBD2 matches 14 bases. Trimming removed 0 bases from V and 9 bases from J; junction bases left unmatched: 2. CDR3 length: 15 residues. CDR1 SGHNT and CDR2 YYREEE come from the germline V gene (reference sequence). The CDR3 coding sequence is TGTGCCAGCAGCTTGGTAGGACTAGCGGGAGGTGAGCAGTTCTTC. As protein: CASSLVGLAGGEQFF.

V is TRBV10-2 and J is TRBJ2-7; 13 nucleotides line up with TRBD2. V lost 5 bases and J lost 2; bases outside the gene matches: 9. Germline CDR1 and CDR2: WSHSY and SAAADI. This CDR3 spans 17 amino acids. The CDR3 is CASSSPRTSGGPYEQYF. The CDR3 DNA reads TGCGCCAGCAGTTCGCCTAGGACTAGCGGGGGTCCCTACGAGCAGTACTTC.

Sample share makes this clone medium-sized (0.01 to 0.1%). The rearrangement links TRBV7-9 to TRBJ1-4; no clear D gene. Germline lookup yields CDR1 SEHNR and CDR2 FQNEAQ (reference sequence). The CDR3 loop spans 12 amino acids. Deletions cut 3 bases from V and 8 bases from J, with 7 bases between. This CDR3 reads CASSLGGEKLFF. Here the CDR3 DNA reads TGTGCCAGCAGCTTGGGTGGGGAAAAACTGTTTTTT.

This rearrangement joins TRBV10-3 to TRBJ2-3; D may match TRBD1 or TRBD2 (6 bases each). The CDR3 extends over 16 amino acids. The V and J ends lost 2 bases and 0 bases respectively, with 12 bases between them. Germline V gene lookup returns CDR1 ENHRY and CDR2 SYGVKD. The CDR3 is CAISEAGTTSTDTQYF. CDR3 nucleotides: TGTGCCATCAGTGAGGCGGGGACAACTAGCACAGATACGCAGTATTTT.

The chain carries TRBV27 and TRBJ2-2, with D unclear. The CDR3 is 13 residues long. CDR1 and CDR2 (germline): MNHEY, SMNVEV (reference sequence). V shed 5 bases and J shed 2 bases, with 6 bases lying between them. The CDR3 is CASSGRNTGELFF. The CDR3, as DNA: TGTGCCAGCAGTGGCAGAAACACCGGGGAGCTGTTTTTT.

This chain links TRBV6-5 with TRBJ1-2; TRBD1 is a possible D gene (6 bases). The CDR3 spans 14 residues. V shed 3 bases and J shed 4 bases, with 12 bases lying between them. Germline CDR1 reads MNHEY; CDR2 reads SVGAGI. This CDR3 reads CASSYAGAGYGYTF. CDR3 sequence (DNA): TGTGCCAGCAGTTATGCAGGGGCCGGCTATGGCTACACCTTC.

CDR3 DNA: TGTGCCAGCAGCGCAGGATTTGGTCTAGCGGAAGAGACCCAGTACTTC. Protein product: CASSAGFGLAEETQYF. J is TRBJ2-5 and V is TRBV9, with 7 nucleotides matching TRBD2. Germline CDR1 and CDR2: SGDLS and YYNGEE. The CDR3 is made up of 16 amino acids. The V and J ends lost 3 bases and 3 bases, in that order; junction bases with no gene match: 11.

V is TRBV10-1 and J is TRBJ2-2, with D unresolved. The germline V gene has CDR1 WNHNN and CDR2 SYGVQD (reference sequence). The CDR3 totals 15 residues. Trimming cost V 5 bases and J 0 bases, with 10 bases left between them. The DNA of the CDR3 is TGCGCCAGCAGTCGAGCCAGGACGAACACCGGGGAGCTGTTTTTT. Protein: CASSRARTNTGELFF.

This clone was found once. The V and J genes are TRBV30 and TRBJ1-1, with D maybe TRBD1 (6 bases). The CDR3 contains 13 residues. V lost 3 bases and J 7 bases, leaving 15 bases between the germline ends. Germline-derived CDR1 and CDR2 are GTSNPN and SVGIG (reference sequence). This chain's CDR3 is CAWRDTGKREAFF. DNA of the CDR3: TGTGCCTGGAGGGACACAGGGAAGCGTGAAGCTTTCTTT.

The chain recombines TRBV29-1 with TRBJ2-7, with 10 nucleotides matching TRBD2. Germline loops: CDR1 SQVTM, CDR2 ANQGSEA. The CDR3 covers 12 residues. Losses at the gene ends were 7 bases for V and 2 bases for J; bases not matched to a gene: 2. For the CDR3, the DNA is TGCAGCGGACTAGCGGGTACCTACGAGCAGTACTTC. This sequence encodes CSGLAGTYEQYF.

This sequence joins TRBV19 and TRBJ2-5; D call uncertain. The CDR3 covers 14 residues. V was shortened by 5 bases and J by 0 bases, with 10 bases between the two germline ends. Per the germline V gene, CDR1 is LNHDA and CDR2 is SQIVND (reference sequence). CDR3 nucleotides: TGTGCCAGTAGTCCTACAAGGTACCAAGAGACCCAGTACTTC. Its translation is CASSPTRYQETQYF.

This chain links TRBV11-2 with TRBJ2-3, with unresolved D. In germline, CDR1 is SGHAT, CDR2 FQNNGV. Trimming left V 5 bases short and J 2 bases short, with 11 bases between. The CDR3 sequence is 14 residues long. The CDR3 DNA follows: TGTGCCAGCAGCCCTGATTTTGACACAGATACGCAGTATTTT. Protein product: CASSPDFDTDTQYF.

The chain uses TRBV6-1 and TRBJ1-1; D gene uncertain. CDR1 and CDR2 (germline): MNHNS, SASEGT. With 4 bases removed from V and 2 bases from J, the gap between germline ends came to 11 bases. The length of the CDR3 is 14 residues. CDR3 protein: CASSVDTGNTEAFF. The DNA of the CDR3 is TGTGCCAGCAGTGTCGATACGGGTAACACTGAAGCTTTCTTT.

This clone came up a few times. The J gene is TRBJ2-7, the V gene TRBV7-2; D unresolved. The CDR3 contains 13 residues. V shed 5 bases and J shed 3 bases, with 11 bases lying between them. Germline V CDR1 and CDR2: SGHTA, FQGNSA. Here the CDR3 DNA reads TGTGCCAGCAGCCCCCAATTGGTCTACGAGCAGTACTTC. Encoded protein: CASSPQLVYEQYF. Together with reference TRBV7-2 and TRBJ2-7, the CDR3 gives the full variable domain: GAGVSQSPSNKVTEKGKDVELRCDPISGHTALYWYRQSLGQGLEFLIYFQGNSAPDKSGLPSDRFSAERTGGSVSTLTIQRTQQEDSAVYLCASSPQLVYEQYFGPGTRLTVT.

The CDR3 bases are TGCAGCGCCACAGGGTCCCACGAGCAGTACTTC. Encoded protein: CSATGSHEQYF. The chain uses TRBV29-1 and TRBJ2-7; TRBD1 is a possible D gene (6 bases). The V gene's germline CDR1 is SQVTM and CDR2 ANQGSEA. The V and J ends lost 7 bases and 5 bases respectively, with 12 bases between them. CDR3 length: 11 residues.